The rows below give T cell receptor beta chains drawn from one sample of a study of T cell responses to AZD1222 COVID-19 vaccine. TCRdb's table, derived via immunoSEQ multiplex PCR, lists solely in-frame clones and lacks some. Here the sample spans around 110,000 clones, about 90% being singletons. Specimen: peripheral blood, collected on day 0 of AZD1222 vaccination. Receptors were obtained from an adult in good health. The CDR3 runs from the conserved cysteine through the conserved F or W. D genes are given only for firm matches. Rows give clone size only sometimes, using once, few, many, or a class for an expanded clone.

>-|-|TRBJ1-3|TRBV4-2
CASSRPWGDSGNTIYF
TGTGCCAGCAGCCGACCATGGGGGGACTCTGGAAACACCATATATTTT
>-|TRBD1|TRBJ1-1|TRBV28
CASSFYGQGMAFF
TGTGCCAGCAGTTTTTATGGACAGGGGATGGCTTTCTTT
>-|-|TRBJ1-3|TRBV28
CASSDSYSGNTIYF
TGTGCCAGCAGCGACAGTTACTCTGGAAACACCATATATTTT
>once|-|TRBJ1-3|TRBV3-1/TRBV3-2
CASSQGVSSGNTIYF
TGTGCCAGCAGCCAAGGAGTAAGCTCTGGAAACACCATATATTTT
>-|-|TRBJ1-2|TRBV28
CASRKQGRDGYTF
TGTGCCAGCAGGAAACAGGGTCGGGATGGCTACACCTTC
>-|-|TRBJ2-5|TRBV30
CAWSVYLMVTQYF
TGTGCCTGGAGTGTATACTTAATGGTGACCCAGTACTTC
>-|-|TRBJ1-1|TRBV7-9
CASSVSGMNTEAFF
TGTGCCAGCAGCGTAAGCGGGATGAACACTGAAGCTTTCTTT
>-|-|TRBJ1-1|TRBV3-1/TRBV3-2
CASSYHGGANTEAFF
TGTGCCAGCAGCTACCACGGGGGGGCTAACACTGAAGCTTTCTTT
>-|TRBD2|TRBJ2-3|TRBV3-1/TRBV3-2
CASSSTSATDTQYF
TGTGCCAGCAGCTCGACTAGCGCCACAGATACGCAGTATTTT
>-|-|TRBJ1-6|TRBV5-5
CASSRNGPPESPLHF
TGTGCCAGCAGCCGAAACGGGCCTCCCGAGTCACCCCTCCACTTT
>-|-|TRBJ1-1|TRBV9
CASSAWSTEAFF
TGTGCCAGCAGCGCGTGGAGCACTGAAGCTTTCTTT
>-|-|TRBJ2-6|TRBV7-9
CASSRAAGANVLTF
TGTGCCAGCAGCCGTGCCGCTGGGGCCAACGTCCTGACTTTC
>-|-|TRBJ1-1|TRBV28
CASLGFDTEAFF
TGTGCCAGCCTAGGGTTTGACACTGAAGCTTTCTTT
>-|-|TRBJ1-1|TRBV30
CAGQFTEAFF
TGTGCAGGGCAGTTCACTGAAGCTTTCTTT
>-|-|TRBJ1-1|TRBV28
CASSNGRNDPEAFF
TGTGCCAGCAGTAATGGACGGAACGACCCTGAAGCTTTCTTT
>-|-|TRBJ1-6|TRBV27
CASSFLGMTYNSPLHF
TGTGCCAGCAGTTTCCTTGGGATGACCTATAATTCACCCCTCCACTTT
>-|TRBD1|TRBJ2-2|TRBV5-1
CASSQRTGMGTGELFF
TGCGCCAGCAGCCAACGGACAGGGATGGGCACCGGGGAGCTGTTTTTT
>-|-|TRBJ1-1|TRBV12-3/TRBV12-4
CASSQLNTEAFF
TGTGCCAGCAGCCAACTGAACACTGAAGCTTTCTTT
>once|TRBD2|TRBJ2-1|TRBV4-2
CASSQEMVTSGYNEQFF
TGTGCCAGCAGCCAAGAAATGGTAACTAGCGGTTACAATGAGCAGTTCTTC
>once|-|TRBJ2-2|TRBV7-9
CASSLTDPGELFF
TGTGCCAGCAGCTTGACTGACCCCGGGGAGCTGTTTTTT
>-|TRBD1|TRBJ2-7|TRBV29-1
CSVEDRRDRAQGEQYF
TGCAGCGTTGAAGATCGAAGGGACAGGGCTCAAGGCGAGCAGTACTTC
>-|-|TRBJ1-1|TRBV27
CASRLGLTTEAFF
TGTGCCAGCAGACTGGGGCTGACCACTGAAGCTTTCTTT